A selection of T cell receptor beta chains follows, all from one sample in a study of blood T cell repertoires in COVID-19. Sequencing used immunoSEQ multiplex PCR; TCRdb keeps in-frame clones, though not all of them. In the table there are a few hundred thousand clones, approximately 86% of which are singletons. The specimen was peripheral blood. The receptor set was obtained from an older woman with active or convalescent COVID-19. Each CDR3 is given with its conserved first and last residue. Each record gives: J gene, V gene, D gene, clone size, CDR3 protein, CDR3 DNA. A D gene is named only where the DNA matches it firmly. Clone size appears in some rows only: once, few, many, or a class for an expanded clone.

J: TRBJ1-1; V: TRBV3-1/TRBV3-2; D: -; size: -; CDR3: CASKERGEAFF; DNA: TGTGCCAGCAAGGAAAGGGGTGAAGCTTTCTTT
J: TRBJ1-1; V: TRBV7-2; D: -; size: -; CDR3: CASSSTLTGSEAFF; DNA: TGTGCCAGCAGCTCAACCCTCACAGGGTCTGAAGCTTTCTTT
J: TRBJ2-2; V: TRBV19; D: -; size: -; CDR3: CASSRILRAGGELFF; DNA: TGTGCCAGTAGTAGAATTTTGAGAGCGGGCGGGGAGCTGTTTTTT
J: TRBJ2-2; V: TRBV5-5; D: -; size: -; CDR3: CASSLIPILDTGELFF; DNA: TGTGCCAGCAGCCTCATCCCTATCCTGGACACCGGGGAGCTGTTTTTT
J: TRBJ1-5; V: TRBV24-1; D: TRBD1; size: -; CDR3: CATSDTGTGVLQPQHF; DNA: TGTGCCACCAGTGATACCGGGACAGGGGTCCTTCAGCCCCAGCATTTT
J: TRBJ2-1; V: TRBV27; D: TRBD2; size: -; CDR3: CASSGQGPSGGFEQFF; DNA: TGTGCCAGCAGCGGACAGGGCCCTAGCGGGGGATTCGAGCAGTTCTTC
J: TRBJ2-3; V: TRBV6-6; D: TRBD1; size: -; CDR3: CASSKTGVVTDTQYF; DNA: TGTGCCAGCAGCAAGACAGGGGTCGTCACAGATACGCAGTATTTT
J: TRBJ1-2; V: TRBV16; D: -; size: -; CDR3: CASSQSAGYIGYTF; DNA: TGTGCCAGCAGCCAATCAGCGGGGTATATCGGCTACACCTTC
J: TRBJ2-5; V: TRBV2; D: TRBD2; size: -; CDR3: CASRDITSEETQYF; DNA: TGTGCCAGCAGGGATATAACTAGCGAAGAGACCCAGTACTTC
J: TRBJ1-1; V: TRBV5-1; D: TRBD1; size: -; CDR3: CASSGTVNTEAFF; DNA: TGCGCCAGCAGCGGGACAGTAAACACTGAAGCTTTCTTT
J: TRBJ1-2; V: TRBV19; D: -; size: -; CDR3: CASSTGQGYTF; DNA: TGTGCCAGTAGTACAGGGCAGGGCTACACCTTC
J: TRBJ1-6; V: TRBV28; D: TRBD1; size: -; CDR3: CASTLGDRGGSPLHF; DNA: TGTGCCAGCACCCTGGGGGACAGGGGAGGTTCACCCCTCCACTTT
J: TRBJ2-1; V: TRBV5-1; D: -; size: -; CDR3: CASSSSGNPPQEQFF; DNA: TGCGCCAGCAGCTCGTCAGGTAATCCCCCTCAGGAGCAGTTCTTC
J: TRBJ1-2; V: TRBV24-1; D: -; size: -; CDR3: CATLSPGGGYTF; DNA: TGTGCCACCCTATCCCCAGGTGGAGGCTACACCTTC
J: TRBJ1-2; V: TRBV11-2; D: -; size: once; CDR3: CASSFRQGHYGYTF; DNA: TGTGCCAGCAGCTTCCGTCAGGGGCACTATGGCTACACCTTC
J: TRBJ1-4; V: TRBV4-1; D: -; size: -; CDR3: CASSDTGATNEKLFF; DNA: TGCGCCAGCAGCGATACGGGGGCAACTAATGAAAAACTGTTTTTT
J: TRBJ2-3; V: TRBV6-2/TRBV6-3; D: TRBD2; size: -; CDR3: CASSRLAGGSTDTQYF; DNA: TGTGCCAGCAGTCGACTAGCGGGGGGGAGCACAGATACGCAGTATTTT
J: TRBJ2-1; V: TRBV6-2/TRBV6-3; D: TRBD1; size: -; CDR3: CASSDPGQGINEQFF; DNA: TGTGCCAGCAGTGACCCGGGACAGGGAATCAATGAGCAGTTCTTC
J: TRBJ1-5; V: TRBV7-3; D: -; size: many; CDR3: CASSEHRTVLDQPQHF; DNA: TGTGCCAGCAGCGAACACCGGACAGTTTTAGACCAGCCCCAGCATTTT
J: TRBJ2-7; V: TRBV19; D: -; size: few; CDR3: CASRDTLNHEQYF; DNA: TGTGCCAGCCGGGACACCCTAAACCACGAGCAGTACTTC
J: TRBJ1-1; V: TRBV24-1; D: -; size: few; CDR3: CATRGGSGALVF; DNA: TGTGCCACCAGAGGAGGGTCGGGAGCTTTAGTATTT
J: TRBJ1-2; V: TRBV25-1; D: -; size: -; CDR3: CASTDTGRNGYTF; DNA: TGTGCCAGCACTGACACAGGGAGAAATGGCTACACCTTC
J: TRBJ1-2; V: TRBV19; D: -; size: -; CDR3: CASSIVRFSGGYTF; DNA: TGTGCCAGTAGTATAGTACGGTTTTCTGGTGGCTACACCTTC
J: TRBJ1-2; V: TRBV15; D: -; size: -; CDR3: CATSRDNFRSSYGYTF; DNA: TGTGCCACCAGCAGAGATAATTTTCGGTCATCCTATGGCTACACCTTC
J: TRBJ1-2; V: TRBV19; D: -; size: -; CDR3: CASSIAAGRDYGYTF; DNA: TGTGCCAGTAGTATCGCCGCGGGGAGGGACTATGGCTACACCTTC
J: TRBJ1-6; V: TRBV11-2; D: -; size: -; CDR3: CASTKDSISSPLHF; DNA: TGTGCCAGCACGAAGGACAGTATATCATCACCCCTCCACTTT
J: TRBJ2-2; V: TRBV19; D: -; size: once; CDR3: CASSTRRGLPTGELFF; DNA: TGTGCCAGTAGTACCCGGCGCGGTCTTCCGACCGGGGAGCTGTTTTTT
J: TRBJ2-7; V: TRBV3-1/TRBV3-2; D: TRBD2; size: once; CDR3: CASRSGAGEQYF; DNA: TGTGCCAGCAGAAGTGGAGCGGGGGAGCAGTACTTC
J: TRBJ2-1; V: TRBV9; D: TRBD1; size: -; CDR3: CASSVATGAYNEQFF; DNA: TGTGCCAGCAGCGTAGCAACAGGGGCCTACAATGAGCAGTTCTTC
J: TRBJ1-2; V: TRBV15; D: -; size: -; CDR3: CATSRDEGREGYGYTF; DNA: TGTGCCACCAGCAGAGATGAGGGCCGGGAGGGGTATGGCTACACCTTC
J: TRBJ2-3; V: TRBV10-2; D: -; size: -; CDR3: CASSESLDTQYF; DNA: TGCGCCAGCAGTGAGTCCCTGGATACGCAGTATTTT
J: TRBJ2-6; V: TRBV5-4; D: -; size: few; CDR3: CASNRFLGANVLTF; DNA: TGTGCCAGCAACCGGTTTTTGGGGGCCAACGTCCTGACTTTC
J: TRBJ1-2; V: TRBV27; D: -; size: -; CDR3: CASSSRANYGYTF; DNA: TGTGCCAGCAGTTCCAGGGCTAACTATGGCTACACCTTC